This TCR beta chain is from a study of brain T cells in children with intractable seizures. Study results and limitations: Only CDR3 sequence similarity suggested viral specificity, without known HCMV serostatus. Clones missing pre-surgery may reflect undersampling of that blood sample.

Method: immunoSEQ multiplex PCR; TCRdb's copy keeps in-frame clones and lacks some. The table includes roughly 80,000 clones, 91% detected once. Worth noting for this clone: What it recognizes is unknown.

Germline loops: CDR1 SGHRS, CDR2 YFSETQ. This CDR3 comprises 13 residues. Deletions cut 3 bases from V and 0 bases from J, with 6 bases between. Sequencing was limited to surgery cases with top T cell transcript signatures in brain tissue. At least one anti-epileptic drug was given before surgery. The source was peripheral blood, collected at surgery. The sequence was collected from a girl aged 2 to 10 with Rasmussen encephalitis and intractable seizures. The gene calls are TRBV5-1 and TRBJ2-5; D not certain. The CDR3 spells CASSSKYQETQYF. DNA of the CDR3: TGCGCCAGCAGCTCGAAGTACCAAGAGACCCAGTACTTC.